This is a list of T cell receptor beta chains from one sample in a study of spatial heterogeneity in lung cancer. TCRdb redid the calling of the 5' RACE reads with MiXCR, one entry per CDR3 protein. The table has 45,000 to 65,000 distinct CDR3 sequences, approximately 7% seen once. The sample consisted of PBMCs, taken at surgery. These receptors originate from a female donor with early-stage non-small cell lung cancer. CDR3s include the opening cysteine and the closing phenylalanine or tryptophan. Each record gives: J gene, D gene, clone size, V gene, CDR3 protein, CDR3 DNA. A D gene is named only where the DNA matches it firmly. For some rows the clone size is stated as once, few or many, or as a class when expanded; others skip it.

>TRBJ2-1|TRBD2|many|TRBV18
CASSPGERGGGEQFF
TGTGCCAGCTCACCGGGCGAGCGGGGGGGCGGTGAGCAGTTCTTC
>TRBJ2-3|TRBD2|few|TRBV20-1
CSASLRGGGTDTQYF
TGCAGTGCTAGTCTTCGGGGCGGGGGGACAGATACGCAGTATTTT
>TRBJ1-5|NA|many|TRBV7-2
CASSFFGEGNQPQHF
TGTGCCAGCAGCTTTTTCGGGGAAGGCAATCAGCCCCAGCATTTT
>TRBJ1-2|TRBD1|few|TRBV18
CASSPEGTVYGYTF
TGTGCCAGCTCACCAGAAGGGACAGTCTATGGCTACACCTTC
>TRBJ2-2|NA|few|TRBV6-2/TRBV6-3
CASSYGAGELFF
TGTGCCAGCAGTTACGGGGCCGGGGAGCTGTTTTTT
>TRBJ1-1|NA|few|TRBV20-1
CSARDPSSGRNTEAFF
TGCAGTGCTAGAGATCCCTCTTCTGGACGGAACACTGAAGCTTTCTTT
>TRBJ1-3|NA|NA|TRBV4-1
CASSQTTGDTIYF
TGCGCCAGCAGCCAAACCACGGGCGACACCATATATTTT
>TRBJ1-1|NA|NA|TRBV12-3/TRBV12-4
CASSLARDTEAFF
TGTGCCAGCAGTTTAGCCCGGGACACTGAAGCTTTCTTT
>TRBJ2-3|NA|NA|TRBV11-3
CASSLAPTNTQYF
TGTGCCAGCAGCTTAGCTCCTACCAATACGCAGTATTTT
>TRBJ2-1|TRBD1|many|TRBV7-2
CASSGGTGPYNEQFF
TGTGCCAGCAGCGGCGGGACAGGGCCGTACAATGAGCAGTTCTTC
>TRBJ1-1|NA|many|TRBV11-2
CASSFGGEGTEAFF
TGTGCCAGCAGCTTTGGGGGGGAGGGCACTGAAGCTTTCTTT
>TRBJ1-2|NA|many|TRBV10-3
CAISQGGTWGYTF
TGTGCCATCAGCCAAGGAGGGACGTGGGGCTACACCTTC
>TRBJ1-5|TRBD1|many|TRBV20-1
CSAPTGGDQPQHF
TGCAGTGCGCCAACAGGGGGGGATCAGCCCCAGCATTTT
>TRBJ2-7|NA|medium-sized|TRBV29-1
CSVEGDTTYEQYF
TGCAGCGTTGAAGGGGACACCACCTACGAGCAGTACTTC
>TRBJ1-5|TRBD1|NA|TRBV7-6
CASSLLTGTNQPQHF
TGTGCCAGCAGCTTACTGACAGGGACTAATCAGCCCCAGCATTTT
>TRBJ2-5|NA|many|TRBV7-2
CASSLAGLETQYF
TGTGCCAGCAGCTTAGCAGGCTTGGAGACCCAGTACTTC
>TRBJ2-1|TRBD2|NA|TRBV27
CASSLLAGGNYNEQFF
TGTGCCAGCAGTTTATTAGCGGGGGGGAACTACAATGAGCAGTTCTTC
>TRBJ2-1|TRBD2|few|TRBV7-3
CASSRTSRNEQFF
TGTGCCAGCAGCCGGACTAGCAGAAATGAGCAGTTCTTC
>TRBJ1-2|NA|many|TRBV2
CASCPGPNYGYTF
TGTGCCAGCTGTCCTGGACCTAACTATGGCTACACCTTC
>TRBJ2-7|TRBD2|NA|TRBV3-1
CASSRGAGGLSEQYF
TGTGCCAGCAGCCGGGGAGCGGGGGGGCTTAGCGAGCAGTACTTC
>TRBJ2-7|NA|few|TRBV21-1
CASSKQGDYEQYF
TGTGCCAGCAGCAAACAGGGGGACTACGAGCAGTACTTC
>TRBJ2-3|TRBD1|few|TRBV4-3
CASSQGSGTVTDTQYF
TGCGCCAGCAGCCAAGGGTCCGGGACAGTCACAGATACGCAGTATTTT
>TRBJ2-1|TRBD2|NA|TRBV6-2/TRBV6-3
CASSPSGLAQDEQFF
TGTGCCAGCAGCCCATCGGGACTAGCTCAGGATGAGCAGTTCTTC
>TRBJ1-1|TRBD1|few|TRBV7-2
CASSYSGGRTEAFF
TGTGCCAGCAGCTATTCAGGGGGCCGGACTGAAGCTTTCTTT
>TRBJ1-5|TRBD1|NA|TRBV15
CATSSTTGDSNQPQHF
TGTGCCACCAGCAGCACTACAGGGGATAGCAATCAGCCCCAGCATTTT
>TRBJ1-2|NA|NA|TRBV19
CASSIASHRANYGYTF
TGTGCCAGTAGTATAGCTTCGCACAGAGCTAACTATGGCTACACCTTC
>TRBJ1-1|NA|medium-sized|TRBV29-1
CSVAWDTEAFF
TGCAGCGTTGCTTGGGACACTGAAGCTTTCTTT
>TRBJ2-7|NA|many|TRBV20-1
CSARSTGSSYEQYF
TGCAGTGCTAGGTCAACGGGGAGCTCCTACGAGCAGTACTTC
>TRBJ2-7|NA|NA|TRBV6-5
CASSYWDGSQGYEQYF
TGTGCCAGCAGTTACTGGGACGGGTCCCAGGGCTACGAGCAGTACTTC
>TRBJ2-5|NA|few|TRBV7-3
CASSLSGPETQYF
TGTGCCAGCAGCTTATCAGGGCCAGAGACCCAGTACTTC
>TRBJ2-6|NA|few|TRBV6-2/TRBV6-3
CASSYSGRANVLTF
TGTGCCAGCAGTTACTCGGGCAGGGCCAACGTCCTGACTTTC
>TRBJ2-2|NA|many|TRBV5-1
CASSLGGQSYTGELFF
TGCGCCAGTTCCCTAGGTGGACAGAGTTACACCGGGGAGCTGTTTTTT
>TRBJ1-2|TRBD1|many|TRBV7-2
CASSEDRGGYTF
TGTGCCAGCAGCGAGGACAGGGGCGGCTACACCTTC
>TRBJ2-7|TRBD1|many|TRBV28
CATKTGGYEQYF
TGTGCCACCAAGACAGGGGGCTACGAGCAGTACTTC
>TRBJ2-5|NA|NA|TRBV11-1
CASSFNLQETQYF
TGTGCCAGCAGCTTTAACCTCCAAGAGACCCAGTACTTC
>TRBJ1-3|NA|few|TRBV20-1
CSARVPKAGRQARPSSGNTIYF
TGCAGTGCTAGAGTTCCAAAGGCTGGGCGACAGGCCAGGCCCTCCTCTGGAAACACCATATATTTT
>TRBJ1-5|NA|many|TRBV20-1
CSARPALSNQPQHF
TGCAGTGCTAGGCCCGCACTTAGCAATCAGCCCCAGCATTTT
>TRBJ1-3|NA|many|TRBV28
CASSLVASGNTIYF
TGTGCCAGCAGTTTGGTTGCCTCTGGAAACACCATATATTTT
>TRBJ1-5|NA|many|TRBV5-1
CASSPEGGPGDQPQHF
TGCGCCAGCAGCCCCGAAGGGGGGCCAGGGGATCAGCCCCAGCATTTT
>TRBJ2-5|NA|many|TRBV5-6
CASSSPGWYQETQYF
TGTGCCAGCAGCAGCCCAGGCTGGTACCAAGAGACCCAGTACTTC
>TRBJ2-1|TRBD2|many|TRBV6-2/TRBV6-3
CASRGGNNEQFF
TGTGCCAGTCGGGGGGGGAACAATGAGCAGTTCTTC
>TRBJ1-5|NA|few|TRBV7-3
CASSLNGDQPQHF
TGTGCCAGCAGCTTAAATGGGGATCAGCCCCAGCATTTT
>TRBJ1-3|NA|many|TRBV5-4
CASSDGPGNTIYF
TGTGCCAGCAGCGACGGTCCTGGAAACACCATATATTTT
>TRBJ2-5|NA|many|TRBV20-1
CSANRWGAEETQYF
TGCAGTGCTAACCGGTGGGGGGCGGAGGAGACCCAGTACTTC
>TRBJ2-7|NA|many|TRBV5-1
CASSQRGRTYEQYF
TGCGCCAGCAGCCAACGGGGCCGGACCTACGAGCAGTACTTC
>TRBJ2-2|NA|many|TRBV6-1
CASSFHPGGGELFF
TGTGCCAGCAGTTTCCATCCAGGTGGCGGGGAGCTGTTTTTT
>TRBJ2-3|NA|many|TRBV7-2
CASSLDNSRTDTQYF
TGTGCCAGCAGCTTAGATAACTCACGCACAGATACGCAGTATTTT
>TRBJ2-3|TRBD2|many|TRBV18
CASSPGTSATDTQYF
TGTGCCAGCTCACCAGGGACTAGCGCCACAGATACGCAGTATTTT